The rows below give T cell receptor beta chains drawn from one sample of a study of spatial heterogeneity in lung cancer. Each CDR3 protein gets one entry after TCRdb re-called the 5' RACE reads with MiXCR. The sample lists approximately 40,000 distinct CDR3 sequences; roughly 4.9% were seen once. This sample comprised PBMCs, obtained at surgery. These receptors were collected from a female donor with early-stage non-small cell lung cancer. Both conserved end residues are part of each CDR3. A D gene is named only where the DNA matches it firmly. Clone size is shown for a subset of rows, as once, few, many or a class of expanded clone.

clone_size	v_call	j_call	d_call	cdr3_aa	cdr3_nt
many	TRBV28	TRBJ1-4	TRBD1	CASSLPGTGVEKLFF	TGTGCCAGCAGTTTACCCGGGACAGGGGTTGAAAAACTGTTTTTT
few	TRBV6-5	TRBJ2-7	NA	CASSYEGISGTSRDEQYF	TGTGCCAGCAGTTACGAGGGGATCTCAGGGACCAGCCGGGACGAGCAGTACTTC
few	TRBV28	TRBJ2-1	TRBD1	CASTPSGTGRRNEQFF	TGTGCCAGCACCCCATCCGGGACAGGGCGACGCAATGAGCAGTTCTTC
many	TRBV12-3/TRBV12-4	TRBJ2-3	TRBD2	CASSLGFRGGQENTQYF	TGTGCCAGCAGTTTAGGTTTTCGGGGGGGCCAGGAGAATACGCAGTATTTT
many	TRBV27	TRBJ1-2	NA	CASTTGTSYGYTF	TGTGCCAGCACGACCGGGACTTCCTATGGCTACACCTTC
few	TRBV10-3	TRBJ1-1	TRBD1	CAISHRGEPNTEAFF	TGTGCCATCAGTCACAGGGGCGAACCAAACACTGAAGCTTTCTTT
few	TRBV19	TRBJ1-6	TRBD1	CASSIRQGGSPLHF	TGTGCCAGTAGTATACGACAGGGAGGTTCACCCCTCCACTTT
NA	TRBV6-2/TRBV6-3	TRBJ2-1	NA	CASSYIHGGEQFF	TGTGCCAGCAGTTACATCCACGGGGGTGAGCAGTTCTTC
NA	TRBV24-1	TRBJ2-1	TRBD2	CATEASGGARDEQFF	TGTGCCACCGAGGCCAGCGGGGGGGCCAGGGATGAGCAGTTCTTC
few	TRBV6-6	TRBJ1-6	TRBD1	CASSAPGTGGRLPYNSPLHF	TGTGCCAGCAGTGCTCCCGGGACAGGGGGACGGTTACCCTATAATTCACCCCTCCACTTT
many	TRBV3-1	TRBJ1-6	NA	CASSLQTTGSPLHF	TGTGCCAGCAGCCTACAAACGACCGGATCACCCCTCCACTTT
few	TRBV19	TRBJ2-2	TRBD1	CASSSPGGAGTGELFF	TGTGCCAGTAGCAGTCCAGGGGGCGCGGGCACCGGGGAGCTGTTTTTT
many	TRBV5-1	TRBJ2-3	NA	CASSLVGGDTTDTQYF	TGCGCCAGCAGCTTGGTCGGGGGAGATACGACAGATACGCAGTATTTT
few	TRBV28	TRBJ1-4	NA	CASSPLNVEKLFF	TGTGCCAGCAGCCCTTTGAACGTTGAAAAACTGTTTTTT
few	TRBV5-1	TRBJ1-1	NA	CASSPGRMNTEAFF	TGCGCCAGCAGCCCGGGACGGATGAACACTGAAGCTTTCTTT
many	TRBV7-6	TRBJ1-2	TRBD1	CASSPQVTGDLDGYTF	TGTGCCAGCAGCCCCCAGGTGACAGGGGATTTAGATGGCTACACCTTC
many	TRBV5-4	TRBJ2-7	NA	CASSLVPRGIDEQYF	TGTGCCAGCAGCTTGGTGCCCCGGGGCATCGACGAGCAGTACTTC
NA	TRBV30	TRBJ1-2	NA	CAWSAPLLRSDGYTF	TGTGCCTGGAGTGCTCCCCTACTACGGTCAGATGGCTACACCTTC
NA	TRBV7-2	TRBJ2-1	NA	CASSLAHEGEQFF	TGTGCCAGCAGCTTAGCGCACGAGGGTGAGCAGTTCTTC
many	TRBV10-3	TRBJ2-3	NA	CAISEGRPTDTQYF	TGTGCCATCAGTGAGGGCAGACCGACAGATACGCAGTATTTT
few	TRBV11-2	TRBJ1-6	TRBD1	CASSLLTGSSYNSPLHF	TGTGCCAGCAGCTTACTGACAGGGAGCTCCTATAATTCACCCCTCCACTTT
few	TRBV7-2	TRBJ2-1	TRBD2	CASSMTSGGAFNEQFF	TGTGCCAGCAGCATGACTAGCGGGGGGGCTTTCAATGAGCAGTTCTTC
many	TRBV7-2	TRBJ2-2	NA	CASSYPWGNTGELFF	TGTGCCAGCAGCTACCCCTGGGGGAACACCGGGGAGCTGTTTTTT
NA	TRBV3-1	TRBJ1-6	TRBD1	CASSLGTGGDSPLHF	TGTGCCAGCAGCCTGGGGACAGGGGGAGATTCACCCCTCCACTTT
many	TRBV5-1	TRBJ2-3	NA	CASSLARRSGGYDTQYF	TGCGCCAGCAGCTTGGCCCGTCGATCGGGGGGCTATGATACGCAGTATTTT
many	TRBV5-1	TRBJ2-2	NA	CASSLGHIANTGELFF	TGCGCCAGCAGCCTGGGACATATCGCGAACACCGGGGAGCTGTTTTTT
many	TRBV7-9	TRBJ1-1	NA	CASSSFPNTEAFF	TGTGCCAGCAGCTCCTTCCCGAACACTGAAGCTTTCTTT
NA	TRBV4-3	TRBJ1-2	NA	CASSQEFQGNYGYTF	TGCGCCAGCAGCCAAGAGTTTCAGGGAAACTATGGCTACACCTTC
many	TRBV28	TRBJ1-5	NA	CASSSPPGDPQPQHF	TGTGCCAGCAGTTCCCCCCCGGGGGACCCTCAGCCCCAGCATTTT
many	TRBV25-1	TRBJ1-3	TRBD1	CASSGWGTGGNTIYF	TGTGCCAGCAGTGGTTGGGGGACAGGTGGAAACACCATATATTTT
many	TRBV29-1	TRBJ2-3	NA	CSVEGQTFEVDTQYF	TGCAGCGTTGAAGGGCAGACTTTTGAGGTGGATACGCAGTATTTT
many	TRBV6-2/TRBV6-3	TRBJ1-2	NA	CASSYSKEEGYGYTF	TGTGCCAGCAGTTACTCTAAGGAGGAAGGCTATGGCTACACCTTC
many	TRBV6-2/TRBV6-3	TRBJ2-1	TRBD2	CASLTGGYNEQFF	TGTGCCAGCCTCACGGGGGGCTACAATGAGCAGTTCTTC
many	TRBV7-2	TRBJ1-1	NA	CANPKGFGNTEAFF	TGTGCCAATCCAAAGGGTTTCGGGAACACTGAAGCTTTCTTT
many	TRBV27	TRBJ1-5	NA	CASNPTNSNQPQHF	TGTGCCAGCAATCCTACTAATAGCAATCAGCCCCAGCATTTT
many	TRBV4-2	TRBJ2-5	NA	CASSPSLERETQYF	TGTGCCAGCAGCCCTAGCCTCGAGAGGGAGACCCAGTACTTC
many	TRBV18	TRBJ2-3	TRBD2	CASSPQASGGAGSDTQYF	TGTGCCAGCTCACCGCAAGCTAGCGGGGGGGCCGGTTCAGATACGCAGTATTTT
many	TRBV5-6	TRBJ2-7	TRBD1	CASKLGDSSYEQYF	TGTGCCAGTAAATTGGGGGACAGCTCCTACGAGCAGTACTTC
few	TRBV12-5	TRBJ1-5	NA	CASGLVLGDNQPQHF	TGTGCTAGTGGTTTGGTGTTGGGGGACAATCAGCCCCAGCATTTT
many	TRBV7-2	TRBJ2-7	NA	CASSFGTNSYEQYF	TGTGCCAGCAGCTTCGGGACAAACTCCTACGAGCAGTACTTC
few	TRBV2	TRBJ1-6	NA	CASKAGAGSPLHF	TGTGCCAGCAAGGCGGGAGCGGGTTCACCCCTCCACTTT
many	TRBV5-1	TRBJ2-5	NA	CASSFRDPQETQYF	TGCGCCAGCAGCTTCCGGGACCCTCAAGAGACCCAGTACTTC
many	TRBV5-1	TRBJ2-2	TRBD2	CASSVLAGGSTGELFF	TGCGCCAGCAGCGTTTTAGCGGGGGGCTCCACCGGGGAGCTGTTTTTT
many	TRBV20-1	TRBJ2-7	NA	CSARDPWGAGVYEQYF	TGCAGTGCTAGAGACCCGTGGGGGGCGGGCGTTTACGAGCAGTACTTC
NA	TRBV6-5	TRBJ1-1	NA	CASSYTGHYTEAFF	TGTGCCAGCAGTTACACGGGACATTACACTGAAGCTTTCTTT
few	TRBV23-1	TRBJ2-5	NA	CASRQGPQETQYF	TGCGCCAGCAGACAGGGACCGCAGGAGACCCAGTACTTC
medium-sized	TRBV29-1	TRBJ2-2	NA	CSVAVGTGELFF	TGCAGCGTTGCCGTGGGCACCGGGGAGCTGTTTTTT
medium-sized	TRBV6-2/TRBV6-3	TRBJ2-1	TRBD2	CASSYRDPSGGASYNEQFF	TGTGCCAGCAGTTACCGGGACCCTAGCGGGGGGGCCTCCTACAATGAGCAGTTCTTC